These 15 T cell receptor beta chains came from one sample sequenced in a study of blood T cell repertoires in COVID-19. Libraries were prepared by immunoSEQ multiplex PCR; TCRdb keeps only in-frame clonotypes and omits some of them. The data show 100,000 or so clones, approximately 83% seen once. Sequencing used peripheral blood. Receptors were obtained from a man aged 45 to 65 with acute or convalescent COVID-19.

The chain recombines TRBV3-1 (or the pseudogene TRBV3-2) with TRBJ2-1, with 10 positions matching TRBD1. The junction had 11 bases not matched to a gene; V was cut back by 1 base and J by 5 bases. Germline V gives CDR1 LGHDT, CDR2 YNNKEL (reference sequence). The CDR3 sequence is 18 residues long. Written as DNA, the CDR3 is TGTGCCAGCAGCCAAGTAGAAGCGGGACAGGGGTTGAACAATGAGCAGTTCTTC. Protein: CASSQVEAGQGLNNEQFF.

J is TRBJ1-2 and V is TRBV6-5, with 8 positions matching TRBD1. Germline trimming cut 0 bases from V and 2 bases from J; bases unmatched to any gene: 2. The length of the CDR3 is 15 residues. From germline, CDR1 is MNHEY and CDR2 SVGAGI. This chain's CDR3 is CASSYSGTGNYGYTF. The CDR3 DNA sequence: TGTGCCAGCAGTTACTCCGGGACAGGCAACTATGGCTACACCTTC.

The gene calls are TRBV27 and TRBJ2-1, with 13 bases lining up with TRBD2. Germline values: CDR1 MNHEY, CDR2 SMNVEV (reference sequence). With 5 bases clipped from V and 4 bases from J, the junction kept 8 bases outside the gene matches. This CDR3 comprises 17 residues. The CDR3 DNA reads TGTGCCAGCAGTCTCGACCAGGGACTAGCGGGGTACAATGAGCAGTTCTTC. It translates to CASSLDQGLAGYNEQFF.

This clone was recorded only once. The chain couples TRBV30 to TRBJ1-4; D call uncertain. Germline V gives CDR1 GTSNPN, CDR2 SVGIG (reference sequence). V shed 0 bases and J shed 11 bases, with 7 bases lying between them. The CDR3 extends over 11 amino acids. The CDR3 DNA sequence: TGTGCCTGGAGTGTGGCCCCCAAACTGTTTTTT. This codes for CAWSVAPKLFF.

The V gene is TRBV7-9, the J gene TRBJ1-1, with TRBD1 as a possible D gene (5 bases). V gave up 4 bases and J gave up 0 bases, with 12 bases separating them. This CDR3 comprises 15 residues. The V gene's germline CDR1 is SEHNR and CDR2 FQNEAQ (reference sequence). The CDR3 sequence is CASSSPDSMNTEAFF. CDR3 in DNA: TGTGCCAGCAGCTCACCCGACAGTATGAACACTGAAGCTTTCTTT.

V and J are TRBV5-1 and TRBJ2-7, with D tentatively TRBD2 (6 bases). This CDR3 has 12 amino acids. CDR1 is SGHRS, CDR2 YFSETQ, per germline. V was clipped by 2 bases and J by 5 bases, with 8 bases between them. The CDR3 nucleotides are TGCGCCAGCAGCTTAGGAGGGGACGAGCAGTACTTC. The encoded protein is CASSLGGDEQYF.

V is TRBV19 and J is TRBJ1-5; 8 bases map to TRBD1. Per germline, CDR1 LNHDA and CDR2 SQIVND (reference sequence). With 1 base clipped from V and 6 bases from J, the junction kept 8 bases outside the gene matches. This CDR3 has 16 amino acids. The CDR3: CASSIVTGGFGQPQHF. The CDR3 nucleotides read TGTGCCAGTAGTATAGTTACAGGGGGGTTTGGTCAGCCCCAGCATTTT.

V gene TRBV30 combines with J gene TRBJ1-2; 8 bases agree with TRBD1. Per the germline V gene, CDR1 is GTSNPN and CDR2 is SVGIG (reference sequence). V dropped 3 bases and J dropped 2; count of bases not matched to a gene: 8. This CDR3 is 15 amino acids long. The CDR3 here is CAWRNPGQENYGYTF. The CDR3 DNA is TGTGCCTGGAGGAATCCGGGACAGGAGAACTATGGCTACACCTTC.

The chain recombines TRBV29-1 with TRBJ2-6, with D maybe TRBD2 (5 bases). The CDR3 covers 14 residues. Trimming cost V 3 bases and J 4 bases, with 10 bases left between them. The V gene's germline CDR1 is SQVTM and CDR2 ANQGSEA. CDR3 sequence reads: CSVDEGSGANVLTF. Here the CDR3 DNA reads TGCAGCGTTGACGAGGGTTCCGGGGCCAACGTCCTGACTTTC.

The chain links TRBV7-3 to TRBJ2-2; possibly TRBD2 for D (5 bases). Germline loops: CDR1 SGHTA, CDR2 FQGTGA. V was cut by 1 base and J by 8 bases, with 8 bases left in between. The CDR3 spans 13 residues. The CDR3 DNA is TGTGCCAGCAGCTTAAAGAGGGAAGGGGAGCTGTTTTTT. Amino acids: CASSLKREGELFF.

This chain joins TRBV11-3 and TRBJ2-6; 7 bases agree with TRBD1. The CDR3 loop spans 16 amino acids. The junction had 3 bases not matched to a gene; V was cut back by 3 bases and J by 1 base. Germline CDR1 SGHNT, CDR2 YENEEA. The CDR3 DNA follows: TGTGCCAGCAGCTTGGGACAGTCATCTGGGGCCAACGTCCTGACTTTC. It specifies CASSLGQSSGANVLTF.

This clone has a handful of counts. This chain connects TRBV18 to TRBJ2-5, with a tentative D call TRBD2 (5 bases). Deletions cut 3 bases from V and 0 bases from J, with 17 bases between. This CDR3 is built from 17 residues. Looked up from germline, CDR1 is KGHSH and CDR2 is LQKENI. CDR3 in DNA: TGTGCCAGCTCACCCACGCCTCGGGGATCCTACCAAGAGACCCAGTACTTC. It translates to CASSPTPRGSYQETQYF.

The rearrangement uses TRBV30 and TRBJ2-5; tentatively, D is TRBD2 (5 bases). The CDR3 totals 13 residues. With 2 bases removed from V and 5 bases from J, the gap between germline ends came to 12 bases. Germline CDR1 is GTSNPN and CDR2 is SVGIG (reference sequence). CDR3 protein: CAWSLPGWETQYF. The CDR3 nucleotides read TGTGCCTGGAGTCTCCCGGGGTGGGAGACCCAGTACTTC.

This chain joins TRBV11-3 and TRBJ1-1; D perhaps matches TRBD1 (5 bases). V shed 4 bases and J shed 1 base, with 16 bases lying between them. Per germline, CDR1 SGHNT and CDR2 YENEEA. This CDR3 region has 16 residues. The CDR3 DNA reads TGTGCCAGCAGCTCGCCATACCGGACACCGAACACTGAAGCTTTCTTT. Its protein is CASSSPYRTPNTEAFF.

J is TRBJ2-1 and V is TRBV6-6, with D hard to call. The CDR3 loop spans 12 amino acids. CDR1 MNHNY and CDR2 SVGAGI come from the germline V gene (reference sequence). Trimming pared 7 bases from V and 2 bases from J, leaving 6 bases between. As DNA, the CDR3 is TGTGCCAGCAACTCCCCCTACAATGAGCAGTTCTTC. Its translation is CASNSPYNEQFF.